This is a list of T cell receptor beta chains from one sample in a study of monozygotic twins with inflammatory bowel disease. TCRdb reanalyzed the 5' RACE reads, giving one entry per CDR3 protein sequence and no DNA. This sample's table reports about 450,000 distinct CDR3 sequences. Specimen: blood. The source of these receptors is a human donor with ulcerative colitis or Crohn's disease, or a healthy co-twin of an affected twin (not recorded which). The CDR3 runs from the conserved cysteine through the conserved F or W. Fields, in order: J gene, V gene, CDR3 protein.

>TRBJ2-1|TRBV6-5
CASSTTDEQFF
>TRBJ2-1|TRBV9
CASSGPLYNEQFF
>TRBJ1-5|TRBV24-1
CATSGSQPGQPQHF
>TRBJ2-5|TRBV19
CASSIGGTVETQYF
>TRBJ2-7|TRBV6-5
CASSYQGASAYEQYF
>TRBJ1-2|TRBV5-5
CASSLIILTYGYTF
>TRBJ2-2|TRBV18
CASSFGHLSNTGELFF
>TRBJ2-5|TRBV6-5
CASSYSMRGGQETQYF
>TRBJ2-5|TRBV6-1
CASSQSVQSVWETQYF
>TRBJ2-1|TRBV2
CASIEQKRLGKNEQFF
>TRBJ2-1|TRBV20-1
CSATRGGYNEQFF
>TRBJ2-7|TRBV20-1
CSARAVRSQGSYEQYF
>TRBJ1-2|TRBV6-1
CASSPSVATYAYGYTF
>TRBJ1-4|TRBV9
CASSPGKTRSEKLFF
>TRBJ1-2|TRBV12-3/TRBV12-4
CASRKQGENYGYTF
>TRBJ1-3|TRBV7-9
CASSGSGLSGNTIYF
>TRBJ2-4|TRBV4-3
CASSQDSGSTNIQYF
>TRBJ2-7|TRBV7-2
CASSLGWISYEQYF
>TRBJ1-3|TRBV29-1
CSVTPPQGEGHTIYF
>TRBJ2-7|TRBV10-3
CAISDEDRSEQYF
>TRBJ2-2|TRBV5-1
CASSWAGTSGSDGGELFF
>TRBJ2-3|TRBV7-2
CASSLQGGDTQYF